These 13 T cell receptor beta chains were all obtained from the same sample, sequenced in a study of blood T cell repertoires in COVID-19. Only in-frame clones appear in the TCRdb table, and some are missing; sequencing was by immunoSEQ multiplex PCR. The table lists about 190,000 clones, roughly 83% of them singletons. Sequencing was done on a sample of PBMCs or T cells enriched from blood (not recorded which). Source of these receptors: a woman aged 25 to 39 who had recovered from COVID-19.

CDR3 bases: TGTGCCAGCAGCCGCCTCGTCCTTAACACTAAAGAGACCCAGTACTTC. This codes for CASSRLVLNTKETQYF. The chain combines TRBV13 with TRBJ2-5; the D is unclear. Germline V gene lookup returns CDR1 PRHDT and CDR2 FYEKMQ (reference sequence). The CDR3 has 16 residues. The germline V and J ends were trimmed by 5 bases and 3 bases, with 19 bases remaining between them.

This clone appeared a single time. The chain has TRBV19 and TRBJ1-1; D is undetermined. The CDR3 is 12 residues long. The V end was cut by 6 bases, the J end by 4 bases, with 9 bases between. Germline values: CDR1 LNHDA, CDR2 SQIVND (reference sequence). CDR3 DNA sequence: TGTGCCAGTAGGGAGGGTAGCACTGAAGCTTTCTTT. This codes for CASREGSTEAFF.

The V gene is TRBV6-5, the J gene TRBJ1-2, with D perhaps TRBD1 (5 bases). V was clipped by 6 bases and J by 0 bases, with 14 bases between them. The germline gives CDR1 MNHEY, CDR2 SVGAGI. The CDR3 is 15 residues long. CDR3 residues: CASSRGDRTNYGYTF. In DNA form, the CDR3 reads TGTGCCAGCAGCCGGGGGGATAGGACTAACTATGGCTACACCTTC.

The rearrangement joins TRBV19 to TRBJ1-1; 9 nucleotides align to TRBD1. Germline values: CDR1 LNHDA, CDR2 SQIVND (reference sequence). With 5 bases clipped from V and 4 bases from J, the junction kept 8 bases outside the gene matches. The CDR3 contains 15 residues. CDR3 bases: TGTGCCAGTAGTGCCGGGACAGGGACCTTCACTGAAGCTTTCTTT. Its protein is CASSAGTGTFTEAFF.

The genes are TRBV4-1 and TRBJ2-7, with a tentative D call TRBD2 (7 bases). CDR1 is MGHRA, CDR2 YSYEKL, per germline. Trimming shortened V by 4 bases and J by 2 bases, and 12 bases separated the two germline ends. This CDR3 comprises 14 residues. CDR3 in DNA: TGCGCCAGCAGCCCTGTGGGGGGGCCCTACGAGCAGTACTTC. This translates into CASSPVGGPYEQYF.

V is TRBV28 and J is TRBJ1-2, with 9 positions matching TRBD1. This CDR3 comprises 14 residues. The V gene's germline CDR1 is MDHEN and CDR2 SYDVKM. V lost 5 bases and J lost 6; bases outside the gene matches: 7. The CDR3 DNA is TGTGCCAGCAGTGAGGACAGGGGAAACCATGGCTACACCTTC. Translation gives CASSEDRGNHGYTF.

The chain combines TRBV6-1 with TRBJ2-3, with TRBD1 matching over 8 bases. With 3 bases clipped from V and 5 bases from J, the junction kept 4 bases outside the gene matches. Per germline, CDR1 MNHNS and CDR2 SASEGT. The CDR3 extends over 14 amino acids. The CDR3 spells CASSDRGLEDTQYF. CDR3 bases: TGTGCCAGCAGTGACAGGGGGCTCGAAGATACGCAGTATTTT.

A few counts support this clone. The chain recombines TRBV12-3 or TRBV12-4 with TRBJ2-3; D perhaps matches TRBD2 (5 bases). V was clipped by 2 bases and J by 5 bases, with 5 bases between them. The CDR3 length is 12 residues. The CDR3 loop is CASSLSGDTQYF. The CDR3, as DNA: TGTGCCAGCAGTTTAAGCGGAGATACGCAGTATTTT.

The J gene is TRBJ2-1, the V gene TRBV5-1; 12 bases match TRBD2. V shed 0 bases and J 9 bases; nucleotides not matched to a gene: 7. The germline gives CDR1 SGHRS, CDR2 YFSETQ. The CDR3 has 16 amino acids. The CDR3 is CASSLGLAGARGEQFF. The CDR3, as DNA: TGCGCCAGCAGCTTGGGACTAGCGGGGGCCAGGGGTGAGCAGTTCTTC.

The CDR3 DNA sequence: TGTGCCAGCACCCCCTCGGGAGTGAACACTGAAGCTTTCTTT. Its protein product is CASTPSGVNTEAFF. The V call is TRBV5-8, the J call TRBJ1-1; D gene uncertain. This CDR3 has 14 residues. Between the trimmed V and J ends, which lost 6 bases and 0 bases, there was a span of 12 bases. CDR1 is SGHTS and CDR2 is YDEGEE in the germline V gene.

This CDR3 is CATREGVPNQPQHF. The CDR3 DNA follows: TGTGCCACCCGAGAAGGGGTTCCAAATCAGCCCCAGCATTTT. J is TRBJ1-5 and V is TRBV19; weak D call: TRBD1 (5 bases). CDR1 is LNHDA and CDR2 is SQIVND in the germline V gene (reference sequence). The CDR3 is 14 amino acids. With 10 bases removed from V and 4 bases from J, the gap between germline ends came to 17 bases.

V gene TRBV7-9 combines with J gene TRBJ1-2; D is perhaps TRBD1 (5 bases). This CDR3 has 14 amino acids. Trimming pared 0 bases from V and 2 bases from J, leaving 7 bases between. Germline V CDR1 and CDR2: SEHNR, FQNEAQ (reference sequence). The CDR3 nucleotides read TGTGCCAGCAGCTTAGCGGGGGGAAACTATGGCTACACCTTC. Translated, it gives CASSLAGGNYGYTF.

This clone was recorded a few times. This CDR3 reads CASSWTGGNSPLHF. CDR3 nucleotides: TGTGCCAGCAGTTGGACGGGCGGGAATTCACCCCTCCACTTT. This chain uses TRBV2 with TRBJ1-6; unclear D gene. The CDR3 sequence is 14 residues long. Trimming removed 5 bases at V and 7 bases at J, with 12 bases between. In germline, CDR1 is SNHLY, CDR2 FYNNEI.